This TCR beta chain emerged from a study of blood T cell repertoires in COVID-19. The overall study: Nucleic acid was either cDNA or gDNA, and it came from T cells, B-cell-depleted T cells, or PBMCs.

TCRdb's table, derived via immunoSEQ multiplex PCR, lists solely in-frame clones and lacks some. The top ten clones hold approximately 2.9% of a sample with about 65,000 clones, around 93% of them seen once. Trimming shortened V by 5 bases and J by 9 bases, and 12 bases separated the two germline ends. This CDR3 contains 12 residues. Germline CDR1 is MNHEY and CDR2 is SVGEGT. This sequence joins TRBV6-2 or TRBV6-3 and TRBJ2-3; D not resolved. Sequences were obtained from peripheral blood. This TCR derives from a man aged 65 to 85 with active COVID-19. The CDR3 DNA follows: TGTGCCAGCAGTCCCCCAACTGCGACGCAGTATTTT. It codes for CASSPPTATQYF.